This T cell receptor (beta chain) was profiled in a study of CD8 T cells in ankylosing spondylitis. Study-level findings and limits: One TCR beta motif, made up of 7 or 8 highly homologous variants, appeared characteristic of ankylosing spondylitis blood. Significantly higher representation of disease-linked clones was reported for matched ankylosing spondylitis synovial fluid.

CDR1 is SGDLS and CDR2 is YYNGEE in the germline V gene. CDR3 length: 15 residues. The V end lost 3 bases, the J end lost 0 bases, and 12 bases lay between the germline ends. By sample share, this clonotype is medium-sized. Its antigen is unidentified. The authors made TCR beta libraries by quantitative 5'-RACE with molecular barcodes. Each CDR3 protein gets one entry after TCRdb re-called the 5' RACE reads with MiXCR. In the table there are approximately 15,000 distinct CDR3 sequences, approximately 3% of which are singletons. The sample comprised blood, either unsorted or a sorted T cell fraction (not recorded which). This clonotype originated in a male donor with ankylosing spondylitis or in good health (not recorded which). The V call is TRBV9, the J call TRBJ1-2; D gene uncertain. As DNA, the CDR3 is TGTGCCAGCAGCGCGGGCGGAAATACTAACTATGGCTACACCTTC. This codes for CASSAGGNTNYGYTF.